The 20 T cell receptor beta chains below all came from one sample that was sequenced in a study of blood T cells in healthy people across ages. Through a sample-barcoded 5' primer and a J-beta primer mix, a second PCR was run for about 6 to 11 cycles. One entry per CDR3 protein, called by TCRdb with MiXCR from the 5' RACE reads. This table has about 930,000 distinct CDR3 sequences, around 29% appearing once. The same data also contributed to another study, on T cells of mothers and their children.

The sample taken for sequencing was blood. These receptors came from a woman aged 35 to 49 in good health.

A note on this clonotype: This may stem from a read error, because a much larger clone lies one nucleotide away. The genes are TRBV5-1 and TRBJ2-1; 10 bases are a match to TRBD2. The CDR3 loop spans 15 amino acids. Germline CDR1 is SGHRS and CDR2 is YFSETQ. J was trimmed by 8 bases and V by 0 bases; bases with no gene match: 5. The CDR3 spells CASSLGRGTSDEQFF. As DNA, the CDR3 is TGCGCCAGCAGCTTGGGGAGGGGGACTAGCGATGAGCAGTTCTTC.

This clonotype was detected ten times or more. In nucleotides, the CDR3 is TGTGCCAGCAGCTTAGGTGGATCGAACACTGAAGCTTTCTTT. Its translation: CASSLGGSNTEAFF. This chain links TRBV7-3 with TRBJ1-1; D unresolved. The V gene's germline CDR1 is SGHTA and CDR2 FQGTGA. Trimming took 2 bases from V and 1 from J, leaving 8 bases between them. This CDR3 has 14 residues.

The V gene is TRBV18, the J gene TRBJ2-3; maybe TRBD2 (6 bases). Per the germline V gene, CDR1 is KGHSH and CDR2 is LQKENI. This CDR3 has 15 amino acids. V was trimmed by 8 bases and J by 1 base, leaving 16 bases between them. The CDR3 nucleotides read TGTGCCAGCCCCGACACGGGGGAAGGCACAGATACGCAGTATTTT. Residues: CASPDTGEGTDTQYF.

This clonotype was recorded a few times. V and J are TRBV7-2 and TRBJ1-5, with D unclear. There are 15 residues in the CDR3. With 2 bases removed from V and 2 bases from J, the gap between germline ends came to 10 bases. Germline V gene data show CDR1 as SGHTA and CDR2 as FQGNSA. In DNA form, the CDR3 reads TGTGCCAGCAGCTTACGAGGGTTTGGCAATCAGCCCCAGCATTTT. Protein: CASSLRGFGNQPQHF.

As regards this clonotype: A read error may be the cause here, since a much bigger clone is one base away. The rearrangement uses TRBV4-2 and TRBJ2-3; 9 positions match TRBD2. This CDR3 region has 17 residues. Per germline, CDR1 LGHNA and CDR2 YNFKEQ. CDR3: CASNQGGSGSSTDTQYF. The CDR3 DNA reads as TGTGCCAGCAACCAAGGAGGTAGCGGGAGTTCCACAGATACGCAGTATTTT.

The chain recombines TRBV29-1 with TRBJ1-2; no clear D gene. Per germline, CDR1 SQVTM and CDR2 ANQGSEA. V gave up 3 bases and J gave up 3 bases, with 2 bases separating them. CDR3 length: 10 residues. CDR3 sequence: CSVDDYGYTF. The CDR3 DNA is TGCAGCGTTGATGACTATGGCTACACCTTC.

This clonotype was observed a handful of times. The CDR3 region has the DNA TGTGCCAGCAGCTCCTCGGACAGACTCTCTAACTATGGCTACACCTTC. It encodes CASSSSDRLSNYGYTF. V usage is TRBV7-9 and J usage is TRBJ1-2; D perhaps matches TRBD1 (6 bases). V was shortened by 4 bases and J by 0 bases, with 15 bases between the two germline ends. The germline V gene encodes CDR1 SEHNR and CDR2 FQNEAQ (reference sequence). The CDR3 extends over 16 amino acids.

As concerns this clonotype: A read error is possible here, since a much larger clone lies one base away. The chain couples TRBV10-3 to TRBJ2-7, with TRBD2 matching 7 bases. There are 17 residues in the CDR3. V trimming: 2 bases; J trimming: 2 bases; junction bases outside the gene matches: 12. Per the germline V gene, CDR1 is ENHRY and CDR2 is SYGVKD. CDR3 loop: CAISERTSGRGAYEQYF. CDR3 nucleotide sequence: TGTGCCATCAGTGAGAGAACCTCAGGACGGGGGGCCTACGAGCAGTACTTC.

This clonotype has a count of ten or more. This chain joins TRBV29-1 and TRBJ2-1; 7 bases map to TRBD2. V gave up 8 bases and J gave up 0 bases; unmatched junction bases: 4. The CDR3 runs to 13 residues. In germline, CDR1 is SQVTM, CDR2 ANQGSEA. The CDR3 DNA follows: TGCAGCTTTGGGGGGGACTCCTACAATGAGCAGTTCTTC. Amino acid sequence: CSFGGDSYNEQFF.

In this sample, this clonotype turned up once. This chain joins TRBV10-3 and TRBJ1-3, with D perhaps matching TRBD1 (5 bases). V was pared by 6 bases and J by 0 bases, with 12 bases between. CDR1 and CDR2 from the germline V gene are ENHRY and SYGVKD. CDR3 length: 15 residues. The CDR3 DNA is TGTGCCATCAGCCAGGGACCGACCTCTGGAAACACCATATATTTT. Translation: CAISQGPTSGNTIYF.

This clonotype was detected once. Since no conserved phenylalanine or tryptophan closes the CDR3, a read error is the likely cause. The chain combines TRBV18 with TRBJ1-5; no definite D call. Per the germline V gene, CDR1 is KGHSH and CDR2 is LQKENI. Trimming took off 3 bases at V and 3 bases at J, with 9 bases between the two ends. The CDR3 is 14 residues long. Written as DNA, the CDR3 is TGTGCCAGCTCACCCGCGGAGTCCAATCAGCCCCAGCATTTG. As protein: CASSPAESNQPQHL.

Notes on this clonotype: The junction departs from germline at one end; a sequencing error may be responsible. V usage is TRBV2 and J usage is TRBJ2-1, with D possibly called TRBD1 or TRBD2 (6 bases each). The CDR3 totals 15 residues. Germline V gene sequence: CDR1 SNHLY, CDR2 FYNNEI. CDR3 DNA: TGTGCCAGCAGCAACGAGGGGGGCTCCTACGATGAGCAGTTCTTC. This codes for CASSNEGGSYDEQFF.

Of note for this clonotype: Germline is not matched at one junction end, which may reflect a read error. The chain recombines TRBV27 with TRBJ2-1; D perhaps matches TRBD2 (5 bases). CDR1 and CDR2 (germline): MNHEY, SMNVEV (reference sequence). The CDR3 contains 14 residues. CDR3 residues: CAISLLASPWEQFF. The DNA of the CDR3 is TGTGCCATCAGTTTATTGGCTAGCCCCTGGGAGCAGTTCTTC.

This rearrangement joins TRBV7-2 to TRBJ2-1, with 7 bases matching TRBD1. V was clipped by 0 bases and J by 9 bases; unmatched bases: 8. The CDR3 loop spans 15 amino acids. Germline V gives CDR1 SGHTA, CDR2 FQGNSA. The CDR3 protein is CASSLALAPGGEQFF. The CDR3 DNA follows: TGTGCCAGCAGCTTAGCTCTAGCCCCAGGGGGTGAGCAGTTCTTC.

The chain combines TRBV29-1 with TRBJ2-4, with 10 bases that match TRBD1. The J call may be in error: the DNA end matches TRBJ2-7 better. This CDR3 spans 16 amino acids. Germline V CDR1 and CDR2: SQVTM, ANQGSEA. In DNA form, the CDR3 reads TGCAGCGTTGAAGATCCCCGGACAGGGGGGTCTTACGAGCAGTACTTC. As protein: CSVEDPRTGGSYEQYF.

This clonotype was detected ten times or more. The V and J genes are TRBV5-1 and TRBJ2-1; perhaps TRBD2 as D (6 bases). Germline CDR1 and CDR2: SGHRS and YFSETQ. Deletions cut 5 bases from V and 1 base from J, with 10 bases between. CDR3 length: 14 amino acids. The CDR3 DNA sequence: TGCGCCAGCAGGGGGAGGCCATCCTACAATGAGCAGTTCTTC. Translation gives CASRGRPSYNEQFF. The entire variable domain, with the rest obtained from reference TRBV5-1 and TRBJ2-1, is as follows: KAGVTQTPRYLIKTRGQQVTLSCSPISGHRSVSWYQQTPGQGLQFLFEYFSETQRNKGNFPGRFSGRQFSNSRSEMNVSTLELGDSALYLCASRGRPSYNEQFFGPGTRLTVL.

The V and J genes are TRBV15 and TRBJ1-4, with a weak D call TRBD1 (6 bases). The V end lost 3 bases, the J end lost 5 bases, and 13 bases lay between the germline ends. The CDR3 spans 15 residues. Germline CDR1 is LNHNV and CDR2 is YYDKDF (reference sequence). The CDR3 region is CATSRRFGQNEKLFF. In DNA, the CDR3 is TGTGCCACCAGCAGGCGTTTCGGACAGAATGAAAAACTGTTTTTT. Complete variable domain (other parts from reference TRBV15 and TRBJ1-4): DAMVIQNPRYQVTQFGKPVTLSCSQTLNHNVMYWYQQKSSQAPKLLFHYYDKDFNNEADTPDNFQSRRPNTSFCFLDIRSPGLGDTAMYLCATSRRFGQNEKLFFGSGTQLSVL.

There are a few counts of this clonotype. This sequence joins TRBV18 and TRBJ1-6, with D perhaps TRBD1 (6 bases). The V and J ends lost 5 bases and 11 bases respectively, with 13 bases between them. Germline V CDR1 and CDR2: KGHSH, LQKENI. The CDR3 contains 13 residues. The CDR3 DNA reads TGTGCCAGCTCAGCAGGGGCGGGTGCACCCCTCCACTTT. Translation: CASSAGAGAPLHF.

This chain connects TRBV6-1 to TRBJ2-3; D not certain. Germline values: CDR1 MNHNS, CDR2 SASEGT. This CDR3 has 11 amino acids. V lost 1 base and J lost 7, with 3 bases in between. The chain's CDR3 is CASSEGNTQYF. For the CDR3, the DNA is TGTGCCAGCAGTGAAGGGAATACGCAGTATTTT.

This clonotype was recorded at least ten times. The rearrangement uses TRBV5-5 and TRBJ2-6; no definite D call. Germline CDR1 is SGHKS and CDR2 is YYEKEE (reference sequence). V dropped 2 bases and J dropped 8 bases, with 5 bases sitting between them. This CDR3 has 12 residues. The CDR3: CASSFETNVLTF. The CDR3 DNA reads TGTGCCAGCAGCTTTGAAACCAACGTCCTGACTTTC.